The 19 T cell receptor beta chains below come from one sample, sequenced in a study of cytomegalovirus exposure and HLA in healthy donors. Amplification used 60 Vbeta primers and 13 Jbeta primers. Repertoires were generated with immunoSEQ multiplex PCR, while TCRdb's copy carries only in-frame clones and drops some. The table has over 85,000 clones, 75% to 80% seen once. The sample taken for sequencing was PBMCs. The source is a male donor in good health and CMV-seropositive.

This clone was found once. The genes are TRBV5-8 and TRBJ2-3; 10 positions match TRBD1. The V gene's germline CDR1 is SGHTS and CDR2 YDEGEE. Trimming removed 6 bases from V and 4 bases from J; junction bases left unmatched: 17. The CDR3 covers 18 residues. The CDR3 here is CASTQGQGTSRRADTQYF. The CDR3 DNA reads TGTGCCAGCACCCAGGGACAGGGGACTTCTAGGAGGGCAGATACGCAGTATTTT.

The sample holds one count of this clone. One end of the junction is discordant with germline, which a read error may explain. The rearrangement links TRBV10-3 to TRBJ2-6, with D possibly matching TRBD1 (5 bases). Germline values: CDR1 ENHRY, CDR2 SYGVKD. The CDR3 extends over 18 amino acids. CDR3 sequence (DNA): TGTGCCATCAGTGTGTCGTCTGGGGTTGGGGCTGGGGCCAACGGCCTGACTTTC. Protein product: CAISVSSGVGAGANGLTF.

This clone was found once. The CDR3 DNA sequence: TGTGCCATCAGCTCTAATACAGGGAGCTCCTACAATGAGCAGTTCTTC. Translating gives CAISSNTGSSYNEQFF. The rearrangement links TRBV10-3 to TRBJ2-1, with D possibly being TRBD1 (6 bases). The germline gives CDR1 ENHRY, CDR2 SYGVKD. Trimming left V 6 bases short and J 0 bases short, with 15 bases between. The CDR3 contains 16 residues.

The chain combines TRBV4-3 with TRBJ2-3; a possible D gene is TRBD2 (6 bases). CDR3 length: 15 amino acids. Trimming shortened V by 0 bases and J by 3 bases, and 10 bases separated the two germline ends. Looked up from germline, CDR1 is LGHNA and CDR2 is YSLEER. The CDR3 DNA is TGCGCCAGCAGCCAAGAGGCGGGGAGTACAGATACGCAGTATTTT. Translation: CASSQEAGSTDTQYF.

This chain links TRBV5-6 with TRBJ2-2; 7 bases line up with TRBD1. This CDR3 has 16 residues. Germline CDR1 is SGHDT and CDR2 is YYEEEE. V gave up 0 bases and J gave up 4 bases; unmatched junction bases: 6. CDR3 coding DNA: TGTGCCAGCAGCTTGGCTGGGACAGATCGCACCGGGGAGCTGTTTTTT. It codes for CASSLAGTDRTGELFF.

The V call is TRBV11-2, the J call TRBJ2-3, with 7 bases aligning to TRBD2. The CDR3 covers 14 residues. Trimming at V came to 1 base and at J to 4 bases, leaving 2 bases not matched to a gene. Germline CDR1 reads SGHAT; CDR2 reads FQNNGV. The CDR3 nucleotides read TGTGCCAGCAGCTTAGGGACTAGTTCAGATACGCAGTATTTT. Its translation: CASSLGTSSDTQYF.

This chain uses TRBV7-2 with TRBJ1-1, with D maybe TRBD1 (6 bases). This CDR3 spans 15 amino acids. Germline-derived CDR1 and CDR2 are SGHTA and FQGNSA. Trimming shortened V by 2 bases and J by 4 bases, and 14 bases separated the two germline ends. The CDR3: CASSLLGQFGTEAFF. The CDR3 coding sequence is TGTGCCAGCAGCTTATTAGGACAGTTCGGCACTGAAGCTTTCTTT.

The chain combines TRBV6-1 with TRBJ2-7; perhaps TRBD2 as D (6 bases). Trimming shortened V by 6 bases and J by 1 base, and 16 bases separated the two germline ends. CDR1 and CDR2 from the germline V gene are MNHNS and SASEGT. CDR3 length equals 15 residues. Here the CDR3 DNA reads TGTGCCAGCAGGCTTACTAGCCGAGTGTCCTACGAGCAGTACTTC. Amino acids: CASRLTSRVSYEQYF.

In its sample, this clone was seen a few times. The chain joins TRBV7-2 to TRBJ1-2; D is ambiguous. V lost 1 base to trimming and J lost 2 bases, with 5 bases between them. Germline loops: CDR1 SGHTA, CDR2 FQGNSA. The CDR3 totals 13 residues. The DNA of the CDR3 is TGTGCCAGCAGCTTAGATCTCAACTATGGCTACACCTTC. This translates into CASSLDLNYGYTF. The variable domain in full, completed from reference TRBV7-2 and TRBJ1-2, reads GAGVSQSPSNKVTEKGKDVELRCDPISGHTALYWYRQSLGQGLEFLIYFQGNSAPDKSGLPSDRFSAERTGGSVSTLTIQRTQQEDSAVYLCASSLDLNYGYTFGSGTRLTVV.

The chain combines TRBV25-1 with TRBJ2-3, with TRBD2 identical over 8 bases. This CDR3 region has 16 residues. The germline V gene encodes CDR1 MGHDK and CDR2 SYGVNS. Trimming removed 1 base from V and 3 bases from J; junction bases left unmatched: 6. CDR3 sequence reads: CASSESGTRVTDTQYF. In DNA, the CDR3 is TGTGCCAGCAGTGAATCTGGGACTAGGGTGACAGATACGCAGTATTTT.

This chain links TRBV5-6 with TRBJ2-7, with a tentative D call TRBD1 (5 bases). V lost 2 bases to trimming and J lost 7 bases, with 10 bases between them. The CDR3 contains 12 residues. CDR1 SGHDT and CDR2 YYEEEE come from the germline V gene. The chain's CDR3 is CASSLGAREQYF. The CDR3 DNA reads TGTGCCAGCAGCTTAGGGGCGAGGGAGCAGTACTTC.

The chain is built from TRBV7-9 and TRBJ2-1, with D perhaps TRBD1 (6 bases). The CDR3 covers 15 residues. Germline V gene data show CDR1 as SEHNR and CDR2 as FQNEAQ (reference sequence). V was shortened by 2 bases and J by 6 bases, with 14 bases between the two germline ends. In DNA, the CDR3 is TGTGCCAGCAGCTTAAGGGGCCTAGGGGGCAATGAGCAGTTCTTC. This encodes CASSLRGLGGNEQFF.

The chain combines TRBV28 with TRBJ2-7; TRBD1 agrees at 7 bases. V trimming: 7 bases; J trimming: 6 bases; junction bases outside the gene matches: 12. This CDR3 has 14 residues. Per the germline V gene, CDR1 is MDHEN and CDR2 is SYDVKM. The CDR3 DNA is TGTGCCAGCACCGAGGGACAGTTGGTGGTCGAGCAGTACTTC. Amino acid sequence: CASTEGQLVVEQYF.

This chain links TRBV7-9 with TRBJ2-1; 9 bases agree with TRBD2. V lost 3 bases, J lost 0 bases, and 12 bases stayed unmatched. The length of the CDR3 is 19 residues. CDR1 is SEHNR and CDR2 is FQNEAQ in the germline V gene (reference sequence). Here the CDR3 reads CASSLAASGRPSSYNEQFF. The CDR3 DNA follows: TGTGCCAGCAGCTTGGCGGCGAGCGGGAGGCCGAGCTCCTACAATGAGCAGTTCTTC.

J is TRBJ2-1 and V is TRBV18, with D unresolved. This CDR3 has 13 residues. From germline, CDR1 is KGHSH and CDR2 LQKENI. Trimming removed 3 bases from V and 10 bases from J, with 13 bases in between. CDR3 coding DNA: TGTGCCAGCTCACCTGCCAGTTCGAGGGAGCAGTTCTTC. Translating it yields CASSPASSREQFF.

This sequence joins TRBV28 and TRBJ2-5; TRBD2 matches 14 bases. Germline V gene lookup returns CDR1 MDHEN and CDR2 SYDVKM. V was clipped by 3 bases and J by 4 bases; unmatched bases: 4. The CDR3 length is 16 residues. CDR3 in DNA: TGTGCCAGCAGTTTGGGACTAGCGGGAGTTGGAGAGACCCAGTACTTC. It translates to CASSLGLAGVGETQYF.

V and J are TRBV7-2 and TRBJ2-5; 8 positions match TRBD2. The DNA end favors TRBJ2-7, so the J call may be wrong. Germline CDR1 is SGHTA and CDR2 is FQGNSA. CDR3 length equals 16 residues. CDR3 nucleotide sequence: TGTGCCAGCAACCCTGGAGAGGTAGCGGGACGATACGAGCAGTACTTC. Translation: CASNPGEVAGRYEQYF.

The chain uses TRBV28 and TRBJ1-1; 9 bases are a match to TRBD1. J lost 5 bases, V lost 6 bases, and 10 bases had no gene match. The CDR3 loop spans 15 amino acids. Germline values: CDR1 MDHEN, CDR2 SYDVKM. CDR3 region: CASSPADRGGTEAFF. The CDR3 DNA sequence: TGTGCCAGCAGCCCCGCGGACAGGGGAGGAACTGAAGCTTTCTTT.

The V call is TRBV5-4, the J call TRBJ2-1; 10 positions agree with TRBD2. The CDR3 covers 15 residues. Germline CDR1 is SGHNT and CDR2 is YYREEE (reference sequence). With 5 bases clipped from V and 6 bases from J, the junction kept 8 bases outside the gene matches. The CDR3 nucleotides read TGTGCCAGCAGGCCGGGGACTAGCGTTATCAATGAGCAGTTCTTC. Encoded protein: CASRPGTSVINEQFF.